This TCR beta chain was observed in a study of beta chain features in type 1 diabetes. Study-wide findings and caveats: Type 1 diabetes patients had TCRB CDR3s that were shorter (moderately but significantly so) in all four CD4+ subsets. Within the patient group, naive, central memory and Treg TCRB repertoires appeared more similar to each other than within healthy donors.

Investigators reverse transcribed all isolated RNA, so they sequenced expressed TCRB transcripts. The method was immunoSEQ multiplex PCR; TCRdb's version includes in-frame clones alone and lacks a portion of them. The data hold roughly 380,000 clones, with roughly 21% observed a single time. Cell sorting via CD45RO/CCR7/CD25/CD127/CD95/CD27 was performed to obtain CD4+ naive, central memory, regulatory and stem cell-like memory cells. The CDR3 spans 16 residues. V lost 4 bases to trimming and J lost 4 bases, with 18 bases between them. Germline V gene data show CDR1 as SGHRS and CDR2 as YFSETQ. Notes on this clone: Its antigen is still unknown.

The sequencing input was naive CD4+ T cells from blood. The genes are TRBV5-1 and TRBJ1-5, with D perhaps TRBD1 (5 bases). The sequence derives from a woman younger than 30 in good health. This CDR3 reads CASSPGVTPGNQPQHF. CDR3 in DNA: TGCGCCAGCAGCCCTGGGGTGACTCCAGGGAATCAGCCCCAGCATTTT.